Following are 8 T cell receptor beta chains from one sample sequenced in a study of blood T cell repertoires in COVID-19. Assay used: immunoSEQ multiplex PCR; TCRdb lists only in-frame clones, some missing. The table lists around 300,000 clones, around 82% of them singletons. What was sequenced was peripheral blood. The receptors here all came from a woman between 50 and 59 years old who had recovered from COVID-19.

CDR3 in DNA: TGTGCCATCGACAGGCACACCGGGGAGCTGTTTTTT. Its protein is CAIDRHTGELFF. The chain uses TRBV10-3 and TRBJ2-2; TRBD1 might be the D (6 bases). V was cut by 8 bases and J by 3 bases, with 7 bases left in between. The CDR3 is 12 amino acids. Looked up from germline, CDR1 is ENHRY and CDR2 is SYGVKD.

This chain uses TRBV7-2 with TRBJ1-3; 12 nucleotides agree with TRBD1. The CDR3 runs to 17 residues. The germline gives CDR1 SGHTA, CDR2 FQGNSA. The J segment lost 0 bases and the V segment lost 5 bases, leaving 5 bases of the junction unmatched. This CDR3 is CASSPGQGATSGNTIYF. CDR3 in DNA: TGTGCCAGCAGCCCGGGACAGGGGGCCACCTCTGGAAACACCATATATTTT.

The gene calls are TRBV27 and TRBJ1-2, with D possibly TRBD1 on 5 matching bases. With 4 bases removed from V and 0 bases from J, the gap between germline ends came to 24 bases. The CDR3 totals 19 residues. Germline loops: CDR1 MNHEY, CDR2 SMNVEV (reference sequence). This CDR3 reads CASSSHPVQLGPPNYGYTF. The CDR3 DNA reads as TGTGCCAGCAGTTCCCACCCCGTTCAGTTGGGGCCACCTAACTATGGCTACACCTTC.

The chain has TRBV25-1 and TRBJ2-5; D perhaps matches TRBD2 (6 bases). The CDR3 extends over 16 amino acids. V was pared by 2 bases and J by 0 bases, with 13 bases between. The V gene's germline CDR1 is MGHDK and CDR2 SYGVNS. CDR3 in DNA: TGTGCCAGCAGTGAAGGGCAGCGGGCCTACCAAGAGACCCAGTACTTC. This translates into CASSEGQRAYQETQYF.

Only one count was recorded for this clone. This chain joins TRBV6-2 or TRBV6-3 and TRBJ2-1, with 9 nucleotides matching TRBD1. Germline CDR1 reads MNHEY; CDR2 reads SVGEGT. J lost 6 bases, V lost 6 bases, and 9 bases had no gene match. This CDR3 comprises 15 residues. The CDR3 nucleotides are TGTGCCAGCAGCTCAACAGGGGGCATGGGCAATGAGCAGTTCTTC. This encodes CASSSTGGMGNEQFF.

CDR3 loop: CASSAQGTGFDEQYF. CDR3 bases: TGTGCCAGCAGCGCCCAAGGGACAGGGTTCGACGAGCAGTACTTC. This chain links TRBV7-2 with TRBJ2-7, with 9 nucleotides matching TRBD1. This CDR3 contains 15 residues. The J segment lost 5 bases and the V segment lost 5 bases, leaving 10 bases of the junction unmatched. Germline values: CDR1 SGHTA, CDR2 FQGNSA.

The CDR3 is CATSRDSGQGVLFF. The CDR3 nucleotides are TGTGCCACCAGCAGAGATTCTGGACAGGGGGTTTTGTTCTTC. J is TRBJ2-1 and V is TRBV15; 10 bases map to TRBD1. The CDR3 has 14 residues. The germline CDR1 and CDR2 sequences are LNHNV and YYDKDF (reference sequence). With V trimmed by 0 bases and J by 15 bases, 8 bases remained unmatched.

This clone was seen a few times. This chain links TRBV25-1 with TRBJ1-1; D uncertain. Germline assignment: CDR1 MGHDK and CDR2 SYGVNS. The CDR3 runs to 13 residues. With 5 bases removed from V and 3 bases from J, the gap between germline ends came to 10 bases. The CDR3 region is CASSNSRHTEAFF. The CDR3, as DNA: TGTGCCAGCAGTAACAGCAGGCACACTGAAGCTTTCTTT.